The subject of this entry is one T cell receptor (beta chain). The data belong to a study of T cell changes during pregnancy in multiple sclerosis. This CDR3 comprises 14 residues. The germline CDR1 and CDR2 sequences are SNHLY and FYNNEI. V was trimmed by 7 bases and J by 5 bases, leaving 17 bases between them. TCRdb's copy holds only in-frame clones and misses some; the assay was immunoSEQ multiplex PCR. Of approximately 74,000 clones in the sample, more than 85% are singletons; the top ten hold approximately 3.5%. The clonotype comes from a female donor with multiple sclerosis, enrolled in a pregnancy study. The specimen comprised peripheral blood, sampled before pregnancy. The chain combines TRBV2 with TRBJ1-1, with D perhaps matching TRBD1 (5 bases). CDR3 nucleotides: TGTGCCAGCAATGTGCTCGGAGCAGGGACTGAAGCTTTCTTT. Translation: CASNVLGAGTEAFF.